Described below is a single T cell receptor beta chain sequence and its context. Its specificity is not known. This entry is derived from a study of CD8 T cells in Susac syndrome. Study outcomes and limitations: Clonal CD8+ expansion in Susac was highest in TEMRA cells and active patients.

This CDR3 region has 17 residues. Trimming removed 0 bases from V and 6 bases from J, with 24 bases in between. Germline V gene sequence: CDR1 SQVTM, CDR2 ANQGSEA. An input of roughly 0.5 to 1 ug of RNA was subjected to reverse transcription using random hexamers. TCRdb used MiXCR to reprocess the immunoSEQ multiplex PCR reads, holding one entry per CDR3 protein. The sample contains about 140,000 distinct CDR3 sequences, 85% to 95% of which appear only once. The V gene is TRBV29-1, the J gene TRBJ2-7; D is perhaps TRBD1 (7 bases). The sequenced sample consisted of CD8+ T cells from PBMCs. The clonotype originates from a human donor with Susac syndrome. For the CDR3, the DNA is TGCAGCGTTGAAGAAGGGACAGCGACCGGGGGCTACCTCGAGCAGTACTTC. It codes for CSVEEGTATGGYLEQYF.